A single TCR beta chain is shown here with its context. Its antigen is not known. This sample is drawn from a study of beta chain features in type 1 diabetes. Study information: In age, gender and cell yields, patients were similar to healthy donors. Findings of the study overall: A potential influence of HLA type upon TCRB rearrangement remained unresolved herein.

Sequencing targeted expressed TCRB transcripts, as all isolated RNA had been reverse transcribed. Samples of naive, central memory and regulatory T cells yielded a mean of around 3.8 million reads. This table comes from immunoSEQ multiplex PCR, and its TCRdb copy is limited to in-frame clones, with some not included. The top ten clones hold 0.035% to 0.055% of a sample with about 350,000 clones, 15% to 20% of them seen once. V was pared by 6 bases and J by 4 bases, with 14 bases between. The germline V gene encodes CDR1 SGDLS and CDR2 YYNGEE. The CDR3 is 14 amino acids. The rearrangement joins TRBV9 to TRBJ2-1; D is unresolved. Specimen: naive CD4+ T cells from blood. The receptor comes from a woman under 30 in good health. CDR3 in amino acids: CASITGFRYNEQFF. CDR3 DNA sequence: TGTGCCAGCATCACTGGTTTCAGGTACAATGAGCAGTTCTTC.